Listed below are T cell receptor beta chains from one sample, sequenced in a study of T cell changes during pregnancy in multiple sclerosis. TCRdb keeps only in-frame clones here, not all; method: immunoSEQ multiplex PCR. The sample lists 50,000 to 65,000 clones, over 80% occurring once. The sequenced sample was CD4+ T cells from peripheral blood mononuclear cells, obtained in the first trimester of pregnancy. Receptors were obtained from a female donor with multiple sclerosis, enrolled in a pregnancy study. Both conserved end residues are part of each CDR3. Fields, in order: V gene, D gene, clone size, J gene, CDR3 DNA, CDR3 protein. The D gene is left open where the match is weak. Size is omitted from some rows. Given values are once, few, many or a class for expanded clones.

TRBV6-5	-	-	TRBJ2-7	TGTGCCAGCAGTTACAACCGCGCCGGCTACGAGCAGTACTTC	CASSYNRAGYEQYF
TRBV18	-	-	TRBJ1-2	TGTGCCAGCTCACCGTTCCTCGATAGCGGGGATGGCTACACCTTC	CASSPFLDSGDGYTF
TRBV2	TRBD1	-	TRBJ1-5	TGTGCCAGCATGGGGACAGGGAGCCCCAATCAGCCCCAGCATTTT	CASMGTGSPNQPQHF
TRBV5-1	-	-	TRBJ1-2	TGCGCCAGCAGCTTATCGACAGGAGCTAACTATGGCTACACCTTC	CASSLSTGANYGYTF
TRBV19	-	once	TRBJ1-5	TGTGCCAGTAGTATAGAGACCGGGCAGCCCCAGCATTTT	CASSIETGQPQHF
TRBV5-1	-	-	TRBJ1-2	TGCGCCAGCAGGGACACGAGCTCTTATGGCTACACCTTC	CASRDTSSYGYTF
TRBV5-4	-	-	TRBJ2-1	TGTGCCACCATCCCGAACAGGGAGTCCTACAATGAGCAGTTCTTC	CATIPNRESYNEQFF
TRBV15	-	once	TRBJ2-5	TGTGCCACCACTAGTTTTCAAGAGACCCAGTACTTC	CATTSFQETQYF
TRBV4-1	-	-	TRBJ1-3	TGCGCCAGCAGCCACCCACAGTTCTTTGGAAACACCATATATTTT	CASSHPQFFGNTIYF
TRBV9	-	-	TRBJ1-2	TGTGCCAGCAGCGTTCAGCCAGGGGCAGTGGGCGGCTACACCTTC	CASSVQPGAVGGYTF
TRBV30	-	-	TRBJ1-5	TGTGCCTGGAGTATACAGGGCAATCAGCCCCAGCATTTT	CAWSIQGNQPQHF
TRBV6-5	TRBD1	-	TRBJ1-1	TGTGCCAGCAGTTACTCCGGGACAGCGAACACTGAAGCTTTCTTT	CASSYSGTANTEAFF
TRBV2	TRBD2	-	TRBJ2-2	TGTGCCAGCATCGCAGCGGGGGGGCCCACCGGGGAGCTGTTTTTT	CASIAAGGPTGELFF
TRBV6-5	TRBD1	once	TRBJ2-7	TGTGCCACCCGGGCGGGGACAGGGGCCTACGAGCAGTACTTC	CATRAGTGAYEQYF
TRBV5-6	TRBD2	-	TRBJ2-1	TGTGCCAGCAGGGTGGGGGGAGCGGGGGCCTGGGGGGAGCAGTTCTTC	CASRVGGAGAWGEQFF